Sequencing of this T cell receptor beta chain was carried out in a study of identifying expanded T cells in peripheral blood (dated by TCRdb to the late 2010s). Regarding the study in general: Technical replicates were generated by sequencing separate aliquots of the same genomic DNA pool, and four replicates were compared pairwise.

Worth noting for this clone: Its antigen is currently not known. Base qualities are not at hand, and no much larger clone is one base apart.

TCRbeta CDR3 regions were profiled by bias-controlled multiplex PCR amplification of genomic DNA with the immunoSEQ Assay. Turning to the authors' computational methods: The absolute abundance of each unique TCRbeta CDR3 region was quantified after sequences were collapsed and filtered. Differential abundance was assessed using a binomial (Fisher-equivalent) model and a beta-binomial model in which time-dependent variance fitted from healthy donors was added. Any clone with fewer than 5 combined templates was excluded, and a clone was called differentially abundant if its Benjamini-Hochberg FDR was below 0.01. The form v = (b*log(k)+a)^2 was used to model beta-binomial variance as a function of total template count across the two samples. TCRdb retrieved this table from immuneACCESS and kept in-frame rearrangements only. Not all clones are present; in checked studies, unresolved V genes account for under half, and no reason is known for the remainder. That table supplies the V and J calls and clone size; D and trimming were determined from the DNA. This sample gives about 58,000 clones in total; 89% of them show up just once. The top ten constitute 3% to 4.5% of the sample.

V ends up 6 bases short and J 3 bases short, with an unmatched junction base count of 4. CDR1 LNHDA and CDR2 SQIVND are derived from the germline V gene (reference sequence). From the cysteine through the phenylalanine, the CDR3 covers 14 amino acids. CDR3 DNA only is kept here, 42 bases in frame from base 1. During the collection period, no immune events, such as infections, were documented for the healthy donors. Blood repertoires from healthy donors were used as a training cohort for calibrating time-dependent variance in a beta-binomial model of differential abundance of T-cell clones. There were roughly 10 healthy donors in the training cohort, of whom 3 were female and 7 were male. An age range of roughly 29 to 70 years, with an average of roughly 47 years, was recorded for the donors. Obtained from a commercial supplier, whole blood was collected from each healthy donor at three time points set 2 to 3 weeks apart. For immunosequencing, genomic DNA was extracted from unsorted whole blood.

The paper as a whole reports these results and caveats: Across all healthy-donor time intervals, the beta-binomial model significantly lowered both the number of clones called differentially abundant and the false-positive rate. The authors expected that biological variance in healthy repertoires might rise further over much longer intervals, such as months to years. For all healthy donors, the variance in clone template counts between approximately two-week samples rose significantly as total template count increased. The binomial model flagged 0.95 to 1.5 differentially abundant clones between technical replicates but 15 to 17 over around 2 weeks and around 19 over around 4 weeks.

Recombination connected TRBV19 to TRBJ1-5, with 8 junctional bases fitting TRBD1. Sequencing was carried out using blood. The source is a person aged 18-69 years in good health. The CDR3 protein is CASRRTGNNQPQHF. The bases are TGTGCCAGTAGGCGGACAGGGAACAATCAGCCCCAGCATTTT.